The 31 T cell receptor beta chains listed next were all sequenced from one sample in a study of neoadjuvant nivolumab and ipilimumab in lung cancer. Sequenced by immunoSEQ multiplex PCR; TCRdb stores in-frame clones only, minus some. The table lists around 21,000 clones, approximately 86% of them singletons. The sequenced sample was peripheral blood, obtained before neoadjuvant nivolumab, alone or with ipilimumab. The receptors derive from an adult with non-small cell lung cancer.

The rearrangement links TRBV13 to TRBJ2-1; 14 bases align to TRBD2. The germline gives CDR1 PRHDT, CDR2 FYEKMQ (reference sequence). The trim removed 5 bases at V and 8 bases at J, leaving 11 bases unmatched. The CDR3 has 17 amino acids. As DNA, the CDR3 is TGTGCCAGCAGCCTCCGACTAGCGGGAGGGCATAGTGATGAGCAGTTCTTC. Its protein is CASSLRLAGGHSDEQFF.

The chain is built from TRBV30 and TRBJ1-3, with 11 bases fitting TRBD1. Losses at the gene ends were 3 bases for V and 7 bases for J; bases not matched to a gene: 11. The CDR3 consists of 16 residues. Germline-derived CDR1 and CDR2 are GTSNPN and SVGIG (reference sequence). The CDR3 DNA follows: TGTGCCTGGAGGGAGCCGGGACAGGGGGGCATTAACACCATATATTTT. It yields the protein CAWREPGQGGINTIYF.

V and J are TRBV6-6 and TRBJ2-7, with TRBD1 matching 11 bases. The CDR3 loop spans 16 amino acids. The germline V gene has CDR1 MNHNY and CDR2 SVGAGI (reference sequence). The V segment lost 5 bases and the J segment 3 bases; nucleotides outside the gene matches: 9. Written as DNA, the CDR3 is TGTGCCAGCAGTCCCCGCGGACAGGGGGCCTACTACGAGCAGTACTTC. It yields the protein CASSPRGQGAYYEQYF.

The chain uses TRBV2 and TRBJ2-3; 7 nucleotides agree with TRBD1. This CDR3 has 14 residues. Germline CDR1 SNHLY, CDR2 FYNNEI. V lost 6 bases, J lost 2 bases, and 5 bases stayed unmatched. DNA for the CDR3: TGTGCCAGCAGGGGGACAGCTACCACAGATACGCAGTATTTT. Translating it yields CASRGTATTDTQYF.

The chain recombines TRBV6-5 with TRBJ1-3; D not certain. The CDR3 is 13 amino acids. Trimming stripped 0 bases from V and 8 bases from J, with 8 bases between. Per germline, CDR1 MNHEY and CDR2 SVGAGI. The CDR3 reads CASSYSVGDTIYF. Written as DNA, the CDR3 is TGTGCCAGCAGTTACTCTGTCGGGGACACCATATATTTT.

CDR3 sequence reads: CASSLGLAGLVGDTQYF. The CDR3 region has the DNA TGCGCCAGCAGCTTGGGACTAGCGGGACTCGTCGGGGATACGCAGTATTTT. The chain uses TRBV5-1 and TRBJ2-3; 11 bases are shared with TRBD2. J gave up 6 bases and V 0 bases, and 9 bases lay outside the gene matches. The CDR3 extends over 17 amino acids. Germline-derived CDR1 and CDR2 are SGHRS and YFSETQ.

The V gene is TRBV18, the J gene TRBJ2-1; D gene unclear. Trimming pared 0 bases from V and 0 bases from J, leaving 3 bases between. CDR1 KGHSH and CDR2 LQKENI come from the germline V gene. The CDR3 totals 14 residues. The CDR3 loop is CASSPPSSYNEQFF. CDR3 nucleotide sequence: TGTGCCAGCTCACCACCCAGCTCCTACAATGAGCAGTTCTTC.

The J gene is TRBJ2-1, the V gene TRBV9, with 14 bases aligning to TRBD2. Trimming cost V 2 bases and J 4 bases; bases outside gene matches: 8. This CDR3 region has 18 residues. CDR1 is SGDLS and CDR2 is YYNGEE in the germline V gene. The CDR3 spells CASSVGRGLAGDYNEQFF. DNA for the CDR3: TGTGCCAGCAGCGTTGGACGGGGACTAGCGGGAGATTACAATGAGCAGTTCTTC.

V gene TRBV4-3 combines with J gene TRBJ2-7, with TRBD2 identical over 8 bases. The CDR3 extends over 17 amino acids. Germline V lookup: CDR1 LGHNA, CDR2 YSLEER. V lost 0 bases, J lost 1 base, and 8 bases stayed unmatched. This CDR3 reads CASSQDSSAGGSYEQYF. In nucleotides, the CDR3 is TGCGCCAGCAGCCAAGATAGTTCGGCGGGAGGTTCCTACGAGCAGTACTTC.

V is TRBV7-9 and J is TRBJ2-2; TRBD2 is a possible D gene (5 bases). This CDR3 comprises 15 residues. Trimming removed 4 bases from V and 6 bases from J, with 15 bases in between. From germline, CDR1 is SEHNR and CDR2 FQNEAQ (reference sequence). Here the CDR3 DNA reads TGTGCCAGCAGCTCCTTTAGCGACTTCCCCGGGGAGCTGTTTTTT. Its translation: CASSSFSDFPGELFF.

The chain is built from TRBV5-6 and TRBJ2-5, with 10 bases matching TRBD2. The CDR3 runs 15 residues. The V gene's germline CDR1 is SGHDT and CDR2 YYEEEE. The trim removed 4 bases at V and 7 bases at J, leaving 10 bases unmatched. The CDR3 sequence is CASSAVAGGGLTQYF. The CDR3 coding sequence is TGTGCCAGCAGCGCCGTAGCGGGAGGCGGGTTGACCCAGTACTTC.

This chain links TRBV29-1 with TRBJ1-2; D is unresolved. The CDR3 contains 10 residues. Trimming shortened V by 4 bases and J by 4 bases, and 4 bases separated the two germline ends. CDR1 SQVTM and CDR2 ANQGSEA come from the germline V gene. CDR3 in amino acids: CSVGFYGYTF. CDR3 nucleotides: TGCAGCGTTGGCTTCTATGGCTACACCTTC.

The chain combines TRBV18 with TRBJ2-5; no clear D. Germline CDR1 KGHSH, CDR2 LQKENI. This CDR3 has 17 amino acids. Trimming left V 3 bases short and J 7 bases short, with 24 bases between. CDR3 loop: CASSPFRPSKTFGTQYF. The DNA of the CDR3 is TGTGCCAGCTCACCTTTCCGGCCAAGCAAAACTTTTGGGACCCAGTACTTC.

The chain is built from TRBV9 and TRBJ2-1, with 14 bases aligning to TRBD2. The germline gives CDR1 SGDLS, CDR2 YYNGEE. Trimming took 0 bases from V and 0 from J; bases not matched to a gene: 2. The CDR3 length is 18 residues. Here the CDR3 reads CASSVGTSGRSSYNEQFF. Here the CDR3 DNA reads TGTGCCAGCAGCGTAGGGACTAGCGGGAGGAGCTCCTACAATGAGCAGTTCTTC.

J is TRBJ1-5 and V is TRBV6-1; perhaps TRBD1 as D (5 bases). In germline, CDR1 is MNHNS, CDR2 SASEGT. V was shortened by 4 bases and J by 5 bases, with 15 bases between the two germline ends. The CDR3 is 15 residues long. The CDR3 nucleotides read TGTGCCAGCAGTGCCGGACACTCAGGAGATCAGCCCCAGCATTTT. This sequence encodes CASSAGHSGDQPQHF.

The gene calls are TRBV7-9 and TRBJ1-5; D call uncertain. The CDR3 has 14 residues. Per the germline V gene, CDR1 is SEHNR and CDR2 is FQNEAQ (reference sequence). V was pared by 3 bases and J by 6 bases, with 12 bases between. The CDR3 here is CASSLAGQRQPQHF. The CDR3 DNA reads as TGTGCCAGCAGCTTGGCGGGCCAGCGTCAGCCCCAGCATTTT.

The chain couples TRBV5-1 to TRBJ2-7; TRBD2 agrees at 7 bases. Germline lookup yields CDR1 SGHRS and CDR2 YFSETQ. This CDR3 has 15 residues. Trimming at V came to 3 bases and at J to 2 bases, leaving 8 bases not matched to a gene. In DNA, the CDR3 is TGCGCCAGCAGCTGGGAGGGGACTACCCCCTACGAGCAGTACTTC. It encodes CASSWEGTTPYEQYF.

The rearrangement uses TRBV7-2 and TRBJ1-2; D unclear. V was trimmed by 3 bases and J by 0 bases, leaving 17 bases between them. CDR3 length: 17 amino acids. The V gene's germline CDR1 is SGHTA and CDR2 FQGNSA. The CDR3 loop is CASSFSPLGRANYGYTF. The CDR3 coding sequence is TGTGCCAGCAGCTTTTCCCCCCTGGGTCGGGCTAACTATGGCTACACCTTC.

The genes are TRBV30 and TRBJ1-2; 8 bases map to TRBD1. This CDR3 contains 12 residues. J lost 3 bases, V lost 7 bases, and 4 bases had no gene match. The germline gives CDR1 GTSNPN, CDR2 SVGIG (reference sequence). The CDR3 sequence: CALTGGDYGYTF. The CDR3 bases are TGTGCCTTAACAGGGGGGGACTATGGCTACACCTTC.

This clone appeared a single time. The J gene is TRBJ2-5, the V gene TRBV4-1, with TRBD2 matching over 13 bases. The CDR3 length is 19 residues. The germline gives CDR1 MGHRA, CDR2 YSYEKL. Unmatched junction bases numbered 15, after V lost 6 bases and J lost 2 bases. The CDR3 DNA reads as TGCGCCAGCAGACGAAGCCCGGGACTAGCGGGAACCATACAAGAGACCCAGTACTTC. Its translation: CASRRSPGLAGTIQETQYF.

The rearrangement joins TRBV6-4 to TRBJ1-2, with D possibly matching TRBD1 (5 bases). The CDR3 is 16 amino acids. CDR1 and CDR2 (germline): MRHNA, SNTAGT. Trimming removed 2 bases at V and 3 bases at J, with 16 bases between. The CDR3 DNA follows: TGTGCCAGCAGTGACACCCCCCAGGGCCATTACTATGGCTACACCTTC. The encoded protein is CASSDTPQGHYYGYTF.

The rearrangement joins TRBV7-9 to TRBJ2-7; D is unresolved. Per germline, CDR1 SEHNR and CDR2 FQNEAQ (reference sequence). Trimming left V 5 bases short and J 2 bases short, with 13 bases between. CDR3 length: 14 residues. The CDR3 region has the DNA TGTGCCAGCAGCCCAGACCTGCCCCCCTACGAGCAGTACTTC. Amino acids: CASSPDLPPYEQYF.

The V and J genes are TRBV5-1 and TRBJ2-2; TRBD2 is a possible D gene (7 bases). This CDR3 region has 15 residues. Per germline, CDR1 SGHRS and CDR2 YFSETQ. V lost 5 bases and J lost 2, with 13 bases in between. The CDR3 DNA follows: TGCGCCAGCAGGGTCGGGGGGCTTAACACCGGGGAGCTGTTTTTT. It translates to CASRVGGLNTGELFF. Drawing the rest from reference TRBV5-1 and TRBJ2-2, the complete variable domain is KAGVTQTPRYLIKTRGQQVTLSCSPISGHRSVSWYQQTPGQGLQFLFEYFSETQRNKGNFPGRFSGRQFSNSRSEMNVSTLELGDSALYLCASRVGGLNTGELFFGEGSRLTVL.

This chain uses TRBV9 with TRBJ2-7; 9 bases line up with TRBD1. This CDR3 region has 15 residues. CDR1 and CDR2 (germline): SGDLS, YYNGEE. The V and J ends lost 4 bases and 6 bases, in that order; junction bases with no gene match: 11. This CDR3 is CASSISGQGFGEQYF. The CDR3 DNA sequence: TGTGCCAGCAGCATATCGGGACAGGGTTTTGGCGAGCAGTACTTC.

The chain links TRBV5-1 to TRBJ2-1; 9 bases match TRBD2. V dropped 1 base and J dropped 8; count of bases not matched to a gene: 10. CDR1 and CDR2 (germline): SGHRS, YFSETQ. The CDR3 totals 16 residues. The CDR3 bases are TGCGCCAGCAGCTTGCGGGGGACTAGCCCTGGGGATGAGCAGTTCTTC. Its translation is CASSLRGTSPGDEQFF. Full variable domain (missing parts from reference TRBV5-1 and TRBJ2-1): KAGVTQTPRYLIKTRGQQVTLSCSPISGHRSVSWYQQTPGQGLQFLFEYFSETQRNKGNFPGRFSGRQFSNSRSEMNVSTLELGDSALYLCASSLRGTSPGDEQFFGPGTRLTVL.

CDR3 in amino acids: CASSVSSGRALDEQYF. The CDR3 DNA is TGTGCCAGCAGCGTATCTAGCGGGAGGGCCCTCGACGAGCAGTACTTC. The rearrangement uses TRBV9 and TRBJ2-7, with 12 bases that match TRBD2. The CDR3 has 16 residues. V trimming: 1 base; J trimming: 5 bases; junction bases outside the gene matches: 7. CDR1 and CDR2 (germline): SGDLS, YYNGEE.

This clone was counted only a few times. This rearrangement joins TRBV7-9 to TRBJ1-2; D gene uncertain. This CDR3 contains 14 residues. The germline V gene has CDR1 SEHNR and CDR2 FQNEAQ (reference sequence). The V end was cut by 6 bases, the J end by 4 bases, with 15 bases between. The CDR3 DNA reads TGTGCCAGCAGTTATTCAAGCCCGCCCTATGGCTACACCTTC. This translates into CASSYSSPPYGYTF.

The CDR3 region is CASSQGIPLHGYEQYF. The CDR3, as DNA: TGTGCCAGCAGCCAAGGGATTCCCCTGCATGGCTACGAGCAGTACTTC. The rearrangement links TRBV14 to TRBJ2-7; D call uncertain. The germline V gene has CDR1 SGHDN and CDR2 FVKESK. The germline V and J ends were trimmed by 1 base and 3 bases, with 16 bases remaining between them. The CDR3 sequence is 16 residues long.

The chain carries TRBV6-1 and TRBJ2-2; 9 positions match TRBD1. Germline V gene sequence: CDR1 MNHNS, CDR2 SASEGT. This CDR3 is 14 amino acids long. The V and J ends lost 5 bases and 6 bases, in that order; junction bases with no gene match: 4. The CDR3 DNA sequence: TGTGCCAGCAGTCTACAGGGGGCGGCCGGGGAGCTGTTTTTT. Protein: CASSLQGAAGELFF.

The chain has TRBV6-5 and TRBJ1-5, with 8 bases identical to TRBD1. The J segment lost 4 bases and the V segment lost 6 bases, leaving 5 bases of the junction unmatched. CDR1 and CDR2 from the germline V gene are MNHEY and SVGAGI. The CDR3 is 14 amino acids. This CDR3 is CASSSGQENQPQHF. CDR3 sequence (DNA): TGTGCCAGCAGCTCGGGACAGGAGAATCAGCCCCAGCATTTT.

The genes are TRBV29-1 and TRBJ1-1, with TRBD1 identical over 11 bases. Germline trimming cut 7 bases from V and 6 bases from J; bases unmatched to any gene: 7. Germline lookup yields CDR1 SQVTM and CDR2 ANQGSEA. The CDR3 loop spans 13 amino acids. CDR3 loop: CSASGQGAAEAFF. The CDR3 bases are TGCAGCGCTAGTGGACAGGGGGCGGCTGAAGCTTTCTTT.